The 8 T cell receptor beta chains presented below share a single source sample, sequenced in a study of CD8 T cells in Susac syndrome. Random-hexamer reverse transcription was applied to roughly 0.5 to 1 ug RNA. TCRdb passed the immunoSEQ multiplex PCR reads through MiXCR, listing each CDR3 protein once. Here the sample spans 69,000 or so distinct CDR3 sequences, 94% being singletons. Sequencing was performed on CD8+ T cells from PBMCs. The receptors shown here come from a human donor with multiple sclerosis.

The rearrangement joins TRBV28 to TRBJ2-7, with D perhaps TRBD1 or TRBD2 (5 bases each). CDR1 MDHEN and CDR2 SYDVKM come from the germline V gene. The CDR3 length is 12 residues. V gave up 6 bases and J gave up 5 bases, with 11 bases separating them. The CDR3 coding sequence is TGTGCCAGCAGCCCGAGGGGCAACGAGCAGTACTTC. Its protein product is CASSPRGNEQYF.

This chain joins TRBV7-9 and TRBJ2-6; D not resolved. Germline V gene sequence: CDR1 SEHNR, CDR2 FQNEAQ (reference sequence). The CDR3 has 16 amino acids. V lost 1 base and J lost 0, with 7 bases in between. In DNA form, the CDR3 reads TGTGCCAGCAGCTTAGGGTCCGTCTCTGGGGCCAACGTCCTGACTTTC. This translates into CASSLGSVSGANVLTF. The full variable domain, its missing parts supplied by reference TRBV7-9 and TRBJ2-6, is DTGVSQNPRHKITKRGQNVTFRCDPISEHNRLYWYRQTLGQGPEFLTYFQNEAQLEKSRLLSDRFSAERPKGSFSTLEIQRTEQGDSAMYLCASSLGSVSGANVLTFGAGSRLTVL.

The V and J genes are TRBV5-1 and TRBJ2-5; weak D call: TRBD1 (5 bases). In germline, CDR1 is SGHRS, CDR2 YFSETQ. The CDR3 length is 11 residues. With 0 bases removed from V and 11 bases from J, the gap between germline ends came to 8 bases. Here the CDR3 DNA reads TGCGCCAGCAGCTTGGGCAGGGTTCAGTACTTC. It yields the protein CASSLGRVQYF.

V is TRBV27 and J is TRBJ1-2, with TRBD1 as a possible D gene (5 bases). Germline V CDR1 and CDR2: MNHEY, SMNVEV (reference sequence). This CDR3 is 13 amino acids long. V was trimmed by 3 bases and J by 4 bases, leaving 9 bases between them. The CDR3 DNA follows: TGTGCCAGCAGTTTCCGGGACTCCTATGGCTACACCTTC. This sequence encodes CASSFRDSYGYTF.

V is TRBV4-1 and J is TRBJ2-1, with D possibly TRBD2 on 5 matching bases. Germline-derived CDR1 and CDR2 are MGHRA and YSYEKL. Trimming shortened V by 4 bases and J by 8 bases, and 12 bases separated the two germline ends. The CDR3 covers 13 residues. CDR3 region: CASSPLGGHEQFF. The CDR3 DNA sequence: TGCGCCAGCAGCCCGTTAGGAGGCCATGAGCAGTTCTTC.

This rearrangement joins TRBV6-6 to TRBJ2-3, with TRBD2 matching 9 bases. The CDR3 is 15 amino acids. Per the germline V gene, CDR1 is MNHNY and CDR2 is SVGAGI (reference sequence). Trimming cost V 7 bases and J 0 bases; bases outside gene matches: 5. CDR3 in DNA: TGTGCCAGCACCCCCGGGACTAGCAGCACAGATACGCAGTATTTT. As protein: CASTPGTSSTDTQYF.

CDR3 in DNA: TGCAGCGTCCTAGGGGCCATGAACACTGAAGCTTTCTTT. Protein sequence: CSVLGAMNTEAFF. This rearrangement joins TRBV29-1 to TRBJ1-1; maybe TRBD1 (5 bases). This CDR3 has 13 residues. Germline lookup yields CDR1 SQVTM and CDR2 ANQGSEA. V was pared by 6 bases and J by 0 bases, with 11 bases between.

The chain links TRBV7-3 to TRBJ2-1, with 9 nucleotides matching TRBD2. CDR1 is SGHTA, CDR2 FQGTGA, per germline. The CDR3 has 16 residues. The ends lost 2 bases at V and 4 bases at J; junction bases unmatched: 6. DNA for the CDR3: TGTGCCAGCAGCTTAGAGGCTAGCGGGGTTTACAATGAGCAGTTCTTC. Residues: CASSLEASGVYNEQFF.